This T cell receptor beta chain was documented in a study of cytomegalovirus exposure and HLA in healthy donors. The study, taken as a whole, reports: Most of the TCR beta V segments (in an earlier analysis) were productive either about 90% or about 30% of the time. The study labeled more than 150 TCR beta chains cytomegalovirus-associated.

PCR involved 60 Vbeta and 13 Jbeta primers. Measured with immunoSEQ multiplex PCR; TCRdb has only the in-frame clones, and not every one. The sample has about 140,000 clones; the top ten hold 0.8% to 1%. In germline, CDR1 is MDHEN, CDR2 SYDVKM. Trimming shortened V by 7 bases and J by 9 bases, and 19 bases separated the two germline ends. The CDR3 is made up of 14 amino acids. On this clone itself: Antigen specificity is unknown.

The sample taken for sequencing was PBMCs. This receptor was taken from a male donor in good health and CMV-seronegative. This chain connects TRBV28 to TRBJ2-4; the D gene is possibly TRBD1 (5 bases). CDR3 in amino acids: CASTQSYRTGIQYF. For the CDR3, the DNA is TGTGCCAGCACGCAATCCTACAGGACGGGCATTCAGTACTTC.